Listed below are T cell receptor beta chains from one sample, sequenced in a study of blood T cell repertoires in COVID-19. The repertoire was sequenced with immunoSEQ multiplex PCR; TCRdb's copy has only in-frame clones and lacks some. This sample has fewer than 350,000 clones, with nearly 90% found just once. Sequencing used PBMCs or T cells enriched from blood (not recorded which). These receptors were taken from a woman aged 18-30 years with acute COVID-19. Both conserved end residues are part of each CDR3. The D gene is left open where the match is weak. Where a row states a size, it is once, few, many or the class of an expanded clone; other rows omit it.

TRBJ1-1 TRBD1 17 TRBV19 NA TGTGCCAGTAGTATAACCCTTGGACAGGGGCTAAGCACTGAAGCTTTCTTT CASSITLGQGLSTEAFF
TRBJ1-1 NA 18 TRBV14 once TGTGCCAGCAGCCAAGGGACTCCCGGAGGGGCATTGAGCACTGAAGCTTTCTTT CASSQGTPGGALSTEAFF
TRBJ2-5 NA 16 TRBV11-2 NA TGTGCCAGCAGCTTAGGCGTCCAGGTCGATTCGGAGACCCAGTACTTC CASSLGVQVDSETQYF
TRBJ1-2 NA 16 TRBV7-9 NA TGTGCCAGCAGCCGTACGACGGGGGAAGGGCTGCATGGCTACACCTTC CASSRTTGEGLHGYTF
TRBJ1-3 TRBD1 15 TRBV6-5 NA TGTGCCAGCAGTTACAGGACAGGGGGCGGAAACACCATATATTTT CASSYRTGGGNTIYF
TRBJ2-7 NA 12 TRBV6-5 NA TGTGCCAGCAGCTCACAGGGTGACGAGCAGTACTTC CASSSQGDEQYF
TRBJ2-2 TRBD1 16 TRBV7-2 NA TGTGCCAGCAGCTCCAAACAGGGGGCCTACACCGGGGAGCTGTTTTTT CASSSKQGAYTGELFF
TRBJ1-3 NA 17 TRBV4-3 once TGCGCCAGCAGCCAAGATGGGCAGGGGAATTCTGGAAACACCATATATTTT CASSQDGQGNSGNTIYF
TRBJ1-5 NA 16 TRBV6-2/TRBV6-3 NA TGTGCCAGCAGTGGTGCCGGGAATCCCTACAATCAGCCCCAGCATTTT CASSGAGNPYNQPQHF
TRBJ2-1 NA 15 TRBV4-3 NA TGCGCCAGCAGTACCGGGAGCGCCACTTACAATGAGCAGTTCTTC CASSTGSATYNEQFF
TRBJ1-2 TRBD1 14 TRBV19 NA TGTGCCAGTAGATATATGACAGGGAACTATGGCTACACCTTC CASRYMTGNYGYTF
TRBJ2-1 NA 13 TRBV27 NA TGTGCCAGCAGTTCCCCAGGGCACCTTGAGCAGTTCTTC CASSSPGHLEQFF
TRBJ2-5 TRBD1 15 TRBV30 once TGTGCCTGGAGTTTGGGGCAGGGGGTTTGGGAGACCCAGTACTTC CAWSLGQGVWETQYF
TRBJ2-2 TRBD1 17 TRBV18 NA TGTGCCAGCTCACCTCGATTGACAGGGTCGGGCACCGGGGAGCTGTTTTTT CASSPRLTGSGTGELFF
TRBJ2-7 TRBD2 16 TRBV3-1/TRBV3-2 NA TGTGCCAGCAGCCGGACTAGCGGGAGGGCCCCCTACGAGCAGTACTTC CASSRTSGRAPYEQYF
TRBJ2-1 NA 15 TRBV6-5 NA TGTGCCAGCAGGGGGGCGGGCAAGATGTTGAATGAGCAGTTCTTC CASRGAGKMLNEQFF
TRBJ1-5 TRBD1 13 TRBV27 few TGTGCCACCGCGGACAGGGGGCCTCAGCCCCAGCATTTT CATADRGPQPQHF
TRBJ2-7 NA 15 TRBV27 NA TGTGCCAGCAGTTTAGGAGCGGGCTGGGGTTACGAGCAGTACTTC CASSLGAGWGYEQYF
TRBJ2-1 TRBD1 15 TRBV4-3 NA TGCGCCAGCAGCCCCGGGACAGGGGTCTACAATGAGCAGTTCTTC CASSPGTGVYNEQFF
TRBJ2-7 TRBD1 13 TRBV12-3/TRBV12-4 NA TGTGCCAGCAGTCCCTACAGGGGGGACGAGCAGTACTTC CASSPYRGDEQYF
TRBJ2-7 NA 13 TRBV7-8 once TGTGCCAGCAGCTTAGCGGTTAGCTACGAGCAGTACTTC CASSLAVSYEQYF
TRBJ1-5 TRBD1 14 TRBV5-1 NA TGCGCCAGCGCCCAGGGGGCGCCCGGTCAGCCCCAGCATTTT CASAQGAPGQPQHF
TRBJ1-2 NA 15 TRBV18 NA TGTGCCAGCTCACCGCAACCGGGACAAACAGGGGGCTACACCTTC CASSPQPGQTGGYTF
TRBJ2-3 NA 15 TRBV27 NA TGTGCCAGCAGAATCCTAGCCAATCCTACAGATACGCAGTATTTT CASRILANPTDTQYF
TRBJ1-2 TRBD1 19 TRBV6-2/TRBV6-3 NA TGTGCCAGCAGTTACTCGACAGGGGCCTCACCCTTCCTGGGAAATAGCTACACCTTC CASSYSTGASPFLGNSYTF
TRBJ2-2 NA 12 TRBV5-4 NA TGTGCCAGCAGCTTGGGGCCCGGGGAGCTGTTTTTT CASSLGPGELFF
TRBJ2-7 TRBD2 12 TRBV3-1/TRBV3-2 once TGTGCCAGCGCCCGGGGGGGCTACGAGCAGTACTTC CASARGGYEQYF
TRBJ2-7 NA 18 TRBV11-2 once TGTGCCAGCAGCTTAGATGGGGGGTACAGCTCAAAGGGCTACGAGCAGTACTTC CASSLDGGYSSKGYEQYF
TRBJ2-5 TRBD2 13 TRBV7-6 NA TGTGCCAGCAGCTTACTAGCGGGAGTGACCCAGTACTTC CASSLLAGVTQYF
TRBJ1-4 NA 15 TRBV30 NA TGTGCCTGGAACGTACGGGCGGGTACTAATGAAAAACTGTTTTTT CAWNVRAGTNEKLFF
TRBJ2-1 NA 14 TRBV29-1 NA TGCAGCGTTGAAGAGGGACGGGGGTACAATGAGCAGTTCTTC CSVEEGRGYNEQFF
TRBJ2-5 TRBD2 16 TRBV5-4 NA TGTGCCAGCAGCTTAGCGGGAGGACCATTCCAAGAGACCCAGTACTTC CASSLAGGPFQETQYF
TRBJ1-5 NA 13 TRBV2 NA TGTGCCAGCAGTACGACAGCGAATCAGCCCCAGCATTTT CASSTTANQPQHF
TRBJ2-4 NA 16 TRBV14 NA TGTGCCAGCAGCCAAGAGCCTTCGGTAGCCAAAAACATTCAGTACTTC CASSQEPSVAKNIQYF
TRBJ2-7 TRBD1 15 TRBV18 once TGTGCCAGCTCACATAAAACAGGGGCCCCCTACGAGCAGTACTTC CASSHKTGAPYEQYF
TRBJ1-2 NA 13 TRBV7-2 NA TGTGCCAGCAGCTTAACCGGGTGGAGTGGCTACACCTTC CASSLTGWSGYTF
TRBJ2-2 NA 12 TRBV30 NA TGTGCCTGGAGTAAAGGGGGCGGGGAGCTGTTTTTT CAWSKGGGELFF
TRBJ1-5 TRBD1 12 TRBV27 NA TGTGCCAGCAGAACAGGGGATCAGCCCCAGCATTTT CASRTGDQPQHF
TRBJ2-2 NA 12 TRBV19 NA TGTGCCAGTAGTCCCCGGGGCGGGGAGCTGTTTTTT CASSPRGGELFF
TRBJ2-1 TRBD2 14 TRBV19 NA TGTGCCAGTAGGAGGGACTACTCCTACAATGAGCAGTTCTTC CASRRDYSYNEQFF
TRBJ1-6 NA 14 TRBV6-4 NA TGTGCCAGCAGAAGTACAGGGCCTGGTTCACCCCTCCACTTT CASRSTGPGSPLHF
TRBJ2-1 NA 11 TRBV29-1 NA TGCAGCGCCTCGTCCACAAATGAGCAGTTCTTC CSASSTNEQFF
TRBJ2-7 NA 16 TRBV5-1 few TGCGCCAGCAGCTTGGTCGGACAGTCTACCTCCTACGAGCAGTACTTC CASSLVGQSTSYEQYF
TRBJ1-5 NA 15 TRBV11-2 NA TGTGCCAGCAGCTCCGACGGGTATAGCAATCAGCCCCAGCATTTT CASSSDGYSNQPQHF
TRBJ1-5 NA 15 TRBV3-1/TRBV3-2 NA TGTGCCAGCAGCCAATCGGCAGGGGTGAATCAGCCCCAGCATTTT CASSQSAGVNQPQHF
TRBJ1-5 NA 13 TRBV5-6 NA TGTGCCAGCAGCTTGTACGGTTCGGGGCCCCAGCATTTT CASSLYGSGPQHF
TRBJ1-5 NA 15 TRBV27 NA TGTGCCAGCAGTCCCGGGGAGGCTTATAATCAGCCCCAGCATTTT CASSPGEAYNQPQHF
TRBJ1-5 NA 14 TRBV28 NA TGTGCCAGCAGTTTATCGGGATCAGGACGGCCCCAGCATTTT CASSLSGSGRPQHF
TRBJ2-5 NA 16 TRBV11-2 NA TGTGCCAGCAGCTTAGTTTCCCCCCTTCTACAAGAGACCCAGTACTTC CASSLVSPLLQETQYF